These 2 T cell receptor beta chains originate from one sample sequenced in a study of T cells in Graves' hyperthyroidism and ophthalmopathy. TCR beta CDR3 region amplification was performed from RNA transcripts. Carried out on the TCR CDR3, a first-round RT-PCR used the HTBI primer set. TCRdb passed the multiplex PCR reads through MiXCR, listing each CDR3 protein once. The table records approximately 640,000 distinct CDR3 sequences, 17% of them present only once. The sequenced sample was blood. These receptors were collected from a middle-aged man with Graves' hyperthyroidism.

This clonotype was seen a few times. The CDR3 coding sequence is TGTGCCAGCAGCTCGGGGCGGAGGGGCTCCTACGAGCAGTACTTC. Translating gives CASSSGRRGSYEQYF. The V call is TRBV5-4, the J call TRBJ2-7; a weak D match, TRBD2 (6 bases). The CDR3 has 15 amino acids. CDR1 is SGHNT and CDR2 is YYREEE in the germline V gene (reference sequence). The V end lost 3 bases, the J end lost 0 bases, and 13 bases lay between the germline ends.

This clonotype was detected a few times. The chain couples TRBV6-1 to TRBJ2-7; the match to TRBD2 covers 13 bases. The CDR3 is made up of 16 amino acids. Losses at the gene ends were 5 bases for V and 2 bases for J; bases not matched to a gene: 6. The germline V gene has CDR1 MNHNS and CDR2 SASEGT. The CDR3 here is CASSYRGTSGAYEQYF. In DNA, the CDR3 is TGTGCCAGCAGTTATCGCGGGACTAGCGGGGCCTACGAGCAGTACTTC.